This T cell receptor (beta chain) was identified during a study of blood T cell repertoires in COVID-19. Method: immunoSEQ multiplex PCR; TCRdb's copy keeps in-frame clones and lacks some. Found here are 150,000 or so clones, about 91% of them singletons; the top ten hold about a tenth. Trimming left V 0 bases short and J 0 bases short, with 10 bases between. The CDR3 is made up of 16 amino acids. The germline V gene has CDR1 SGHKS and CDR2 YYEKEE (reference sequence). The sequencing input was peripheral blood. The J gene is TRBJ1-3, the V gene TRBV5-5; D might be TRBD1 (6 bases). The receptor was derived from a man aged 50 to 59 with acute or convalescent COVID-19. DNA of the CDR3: TGTGCCAGCAGCTTGGCCGGACAGAGCTCTGGAAACACCATATATTTT. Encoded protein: CASSLAGQSSGNTIYF.